The sequence of this T cell receptor (beta chain) was determined in a study of blood T cell repertoires in COVID-19 (TCRdb year 2020). General notes on the study: Samples from collaborators originated in the United States, Italy and Spain and spanned both the acute and convalescent phases of COVID-19. The repertoires were made available in a free public database intended to serve as a resource for research on the immune response to SARS-CoV-2. The samples were drawn from two sources: the first 160 participants of the ongoing ImmuneRACE study, and approximately 1,300 subjects contributed by 6 global collaborators. Where available, HLA class I and class II types were obtained from metadata supplied by the sample provider rather than from assay-based typing. Subjects who had been exposed to COVID-19, were actively infected with it, or had recovered from it provided the deeply sampled blood TCRbeta repertoires that made up the dataset. A de-identified subject ID, COVID-19 status, age in years and sex were almost always included in the sample metadata. The prospective study material was composed of cDNA or gDNA derived from T cells, B-cell-depleted T cells, or PBMCs. Beyond this particular receptor, the publication reports: Clinical and demographic metadata were provided uncurated, with the amount varying by source and participant.

Collaborating institutions collected whole blood in K2EDTA tubes following their own protocols. For TCRbeta analysis, collaborators shipped samples as frozen whole blood, isolated PBMCs, or DNA extracted from either of those sample types. To note about this clone: Its binding antigen is unknown. No much larger clonotype is one base removed from it; base qualities were not supplied.

In the germline V gene (reference sequence), CDR1 corresponds to LNHDA and CDR2 to SQIVND. The CDR3 spans 15 residues, from the cysteine through the phenylalanine. Just the 45-base CDR3 DNA is kept, in frame starting at base 1. The junction carries 12 bases between V and J, which are trimmed by 3 bases and 3 bases respectively. TCRbeta CDR3 regions were amplified from genomic DNA by means of the immunoSEQ Assay, a bias-controlled multiplex PCR. The authors processed their data as follows. The number of nucleated cells in each sample was estimated by amplification of reference gene primers within the assay. Sequence reads were collapsed and filtered to measure the absolute abundance of every unique TCRbeta CDR3 rearrangement. For each sample, productive Simpson clonality was calculated as the square root of Simpson's diversity index across productive rearrangements. TCRdb stores this immuneACCESS table with in-frame sequences only. Part of the clones is absent; in the studies checked, under half of the shortfall reflects unresolved V genes, and no reason is known for the rest. V and J calls and clone size are as listed in that table; D and trimming were resolved from the DNA. This sample comprises over 20,000 clones, roughly nine tenths of them detected only once. The top ten constitute 9.7% of the sample.

The origin of this receptor is a man aged 70 or older with acute or convalescent COVID-19. The V and J segments used are TRBV19 and TRBJ2-1; the D region possibly corresponds to TRBD2 (6 bases align). Specimen: peripheral blood. The DNA sequence is as follows: TGTGCCAGTAGTATGAGGTTAGCGGACTACAATGAGCAGTTCTTC. Its product reads: CASSMRLADYNEQFF.